This TCR beta chain was obtained from a study of cytomegalovirus exposure and HLA in healthy donors. Overall study findings and caveats: As was reported, the classifier diagnosed cytomegalovirus status with high specificity and sensitivity.

13 Jbeta primers and 60 Vbeta primers were used for the PCR. Produced via immunoSEQ multiplex PCR; TCRdb's table is partial and in-frame only. Counted here are more than 95,000 clones, approximately 72% occurring once; the ten biggest clones make up around 8.5%. As regards this clone: What it binds is not known.

This CDR3 contains 13 residues. Germline loops: CDR1 MNHNS, CDR2 SASEGT. V lost 4 bases to trimming and J lost 4 bases; unmatched junction nucleotides: 4. The material sequenced was PBMCs. The V and J genes are TRBV6-1 and TRBJ2-7; 7 nucleotides line up with TRBD1. The receptor's source is a woman aged 45-59 years in good health and CMV-seropositive. The CDR3 region is CASSGQGPYEQYF. Here the CDR3 DNA reads TGTGCCAGCAGTGGACAGGGTCCTTACGAGCAGTACTTC.